This is a list of T cell receptor beta chains from one sample in a study of blood T cell repertoires in COVID-19. Clones were sequenced by immunoSEQ multiplex PCR, and TCRdb holds only the in-frame ones, with some missing. The sample shows some 80,000 clones, 90% of them seen only once. The source material was peripheral blood. All receptors derive from a human donor in a cohort sampled during active COVID-19. Both conserved end residues are part of each CDR3. A D gene is named only where the DNA matches it firmly. Not all rows give a size; the values are once, few, many and, for expanded clones, a class.

>TRBJ1-2|.|.|TRBV4-1
CASSQGAGYGYTF
TGCGCCAGCAGCCAGGGGGCCGGGTACGGCTACACCTTC
>TRBJ2-3|.|TRBD2|TRBV6-2/TRBV6-3
CASSPMLRTSGSTDTQYF
TGTGCCAGCAGCCCTATGCTTAGGACTAGCGGGAGTACAGATACGCAGTATTTT
>TRBJ2-7|.|.|TRBV6-1
CASSEGRWQGFSYEQYF
TGTGCCAGCAGTGAAGGGCGTTGGCAGGGTTTCTCCTACGAGCAGTACTTC
>TRBJ2-7|.|TRBD2|TRBV28
CASSLHLAALSYEQYF
TGTGCCAGCAGTCTCCATCTAGCGGCCCTCTCCTACGAGCAGTACTTC
>TRBJ2-7|.|TRBD1|TRBV5-4
CASSLEGQATYEQYF
TGTGCCAGCAGCTTGGAAGGACAGGCAACCTACGAGCAGTACTTC
>TRBJ1-1|.|.|TRBV27
CASSSITYRSTSSDTEAFF
TGTGCCAGCAGTTCCATTACCTATCGCTCGACAAGTAGTGACACTGAAGCTTTCTTT
>TRBJ1-5|few|.|TRBV7-8
CASSLGQVSNQPQHF
TGTGCCAGCAGCTTAGGGCAGGTTAGCAATCAGCCCCAGCATTTT
>TRBJ1-2|.|.|TRBV9
CASSATGPYGYTF
TGTGCCAGCAGCGCCACAGGGCCCTATGGCTACACCTTC
>TRBJ1-4|.|TRBD1|TRBV9
CASSSRQGQGEKLFF
TGTGCCAGCAGCTCCCGACAGGGTCAGGGGGAAAAACTGTTTTTT
>TRBJ1-2|.|TRBD1|TRBV6-1
CASSEAGQGANYGYTF
TGTGCCAGCAGTGAAGCGGGACAGGGGGCTAACTATGGCTACACCTTC
>TRBJ2-4|once|.|TRBV2
CASSNSLNIQYF
TGTGCCAGCAGTAACTCCCTGAACATTCAGTACTTC
>TRBJ2-2|.|.|TRBV9
CASSVGSGPFTGELFF
TGTGCCAGCAGCGTAGGTTCAGGGCCCTTCACCGGGGAGCTGTTTTTT
>TRBJ2-3|.|TRBD2|TRBV5-1
CASSLPLAGGTDTQYF
TGCGCCAGCAGCTTGCCCCTAGCGGGGGGCACAGATACGCAGTATTTT
>TRBJ2-6|.|.|TRBV7-8
CASRKQGSGANVLTF
TGTGCCAGCAGAAAGCAGGGGAGTGGGGCCAACGTCCTGACTTTC
>TRBJ2-7|.|TRBD2|TRBV30
CAWRRTSGSYEQYF
TGTGCCTGGAGGAGGACTAGCGGCTCCTACGAGCAGTACTTC
>TRBJ2-7|.|.|TRBV6-6
CASRRDSSLPSLYEQYF
TGTGCCAGCAGACGAGACAGCTCACTACCTTCACTCTACGAGCAGTACTTC
>TRBJ1-5|.|.|TRBV5-6
CASSFSLNRGNQPQHF
TGTGCCAGCAGCTTCAGTCTCAATCGTGGCAATCAGCCCCAGCATTTT
>TRBJ1-2|.|.|TRBV7-2
CASSLGPDKLGYTF
TGTGCCAGCAGCTTAGGGCCGGACAAACTAGGCTACACCTTC
>TRBJ2-6|once|TRBD1|TRBV4-2
CASSQTPGQGSYSGANVLTF
TGTGCCAGCAGCCAAACTCCGGGACAGGGGTCTTACTCTGGGGCCAACGTCCTGACTTTC
>TRBJ2-2|.|TRBD2|TRBV3-1/TRBV3-2
CASSQVSDWGGGTGELFF
TGTGCCAGCAGCCAAGTATCCGACTGGGGGGGTGGCACCGGGGAGCTGTTTTTT
>TRBJ2-1|.|TRBD1|TRBV27
CASSLFTQGAHEQFF
TGTGCCAGCAGTTTATTCACGCAGGGGGCGCATGAGCAGTTCTTC
>TRBJ2-7|.|.|TRBV20-1
CSASSTYEQYF
TGCAGTGCTAGTTCCACCTACGAGCAGTACTTC
>TRBJ2-7|.|TRBD2|TRBV6-4
CASSDGTSIYEQYF
TGTGCCAGCAGTGATGGGACTAGCATCTACGAGCAGTACTTC
>TRBJ2-7|.|TRBD1|TRBV9
CASSEDRDRHEQYF
TGTGCCAGCAGCGAAGACCGGGACAGGCACGAGCAGTACTTC
>TRBJ2-7|.|TRBD1|TRBV5-1
CASSLTASGTGVYEQYF
TGCGCCAGCAGCTTGACGGCGTCTGGGACAGGGGTCTACGAGCAGTACTTC
>TRBJ1-6|.|.|TRBV13
CASSLGGADSNSPLHF
TGTGCCAGCAGCTTGGGAGGGGCCGATAGTAATTCACCCCTCCACTTT
>TRBJ1-5|few|.|TRBV15
CATRAGFHQPQHF
TGTGCCACCCGAGCCGGTTTCCATCAGCCCCAGCATTTT
>TRBJ2-5|.|TRBD2|TRBV27
CASSLRVAGGLRETQYF
TGTGCCAGCAGTTTGAGGGTAGCGGGAGGGTTACGGGAGACCCAGTACTTC
>TRBJ1-1|.|.|TRBV11-2
CASSLQRGGGEAFF
TGTGCCAGCAGCCTCCAAAGGGGCGGCGGAGAAGCTTTCTTT
>TRBJ1-5|few|TRBD1|TRBV12-5
CASGQGMQPQHF
TGTGCTAGTGGACAGGGGATGCAGCCCCAGCATTTT
>TRBJ1-2|once|TRBD1|TRBV4-3
CASSRDRGYGYTF
TGCGCCAGCAGCCGGGACAGGGGCTATGGCTACACCTTC
>TRBJ2-3|.|TRBD2|TRBV7-2
CASSPGLAGLATQYF
TGTGCCAGCAGCCCAGGACTAGCGGGACTAGCTACGCAGTATTTT
>TRBJ2-1|medium-sized|TRBD2|TRBV4-1
CASSQRTSGFYNEQFF
TGCGCCAGCAGCCAACGAACTAGCGGATTCTACAATGAGCAGTTCTTC
>TRBJ2-6|.|TRBD1|TRBV7-9
CASSRDRTSGANVLTF
TGTGCCAGCAGCCGGGACAGGACCTCTGGGGCCAACGTCCTGACTTTC
>TRBJ1-2|.|.|TRBV4-3
CASSPAVGANYGYTF
TGCGCCAGCAGCCCAGCAGTGGGAGCTAACTATGGCTACACCTTC
>TRBJ2-5|.|TRBD2|TRBV9
CASSAGLAGGPETQYF
TGTGCCAGCAGCGCCGGACTAGCGGGGGGGCCGGAGACCCAGTACTTC
>TRBJ2-5|.|TRBD2|TRBV7-2
CASSLHGLAGAPQETQYF
TGTGCCAGCAGCCTTCATGGGCTAGCGGGGGCCCCCCAAGAGACCCAGTACTTC
>TRBJ1-3|.|.|TRBV7-7
CASSLVGDSGNTIYF
TGTGCCAGCAGCTTAGTTGGCGACAGTGGAAACACCATATATTTT
>TRBJ1-2|few|.|TRBV30
CAWNTGSRGYTF
TGTGCCTGGAATACAGGCTCCAGGGGCTACACCTTC
>TRBJ1-5|.|.|TRBV7-2
CASSPDSRNQPQHF
TGTGCCAGCAGCCCGGACAGCCGCAATCAGCCCCAGCATTTT
>TRBJ1-1|once|.|TRBV5-1
CASSPGNTEAFF
TGCGCCAGCAGTCCGGGGAACACTGAAGCTTTCTTT
>TRBJ1-6|.|.|TRBV9
CASSKGPGPNSPLHF
TGTGCCAGCAGCAAAGGTCCGGGTCCCAATTCACCCCTCCACTTT
>TRBJ2-2|.|TRBD2|TRBV7-9
CASSLGTSRTGELFF
TGTGCCAGCAGCTTAGGGACTAGCCGCACCGGGGAGCTGTTTTTT
>TRBJ2-7|.|TRBD1|TRBV18
CASSSLLGQGRALLGEQYF
TGTGCCAGCTCATCACTACTTGGACAGGGCAGGGCCCTCCTAGGAGAGCAGTACTTC
>TRBJ1-1|few|TRBD1|TRBV27
CASSYGQGAYQAFF
TGTGCCAGCAGTTATGGACAGGGGGCATACCAAGCTTTCTTT
>TRBJ2-7|.|TRBD2|TRBV5-1
CASSARTSGDGEQYF
TGCGCCAGCAGCGCGCGGACTAGCGGGGATGGAGAGCAGTACTTC
>TRBJ2-7|.|.|TRBV5-1
CASSLGSSEQYF
TGCGCCAGCAGCCTTGGGAGCTCTGAGCAGTACTTC
>TRBJ1-5|.|.|TRBV28
CASWQSNQPQHF
TGTGCCAGCTGGCAAAGCAATCAGCCCCAGCATTTT
>TRBJ1-2|.|.|TRBV28
CASSFGYGYTF
TGTGCCAGCAGTTTCGGCTATGGCTACACCTTC
>TRBJ2-3|.|.|TRBV3-1/TRBV3-2
CASSQAALQGGVWVDTQYF
TGTGCCAGCAGCCAAGCTGCACTCCAGGGGGGAGTATGGGTAGATACGCAGTATTTT
>TRBJ2-2|.|TRBD1|TRBV11-2
CASSLTGTGVTGELFF
TGTGCCAGCAGCTTGACCGGGACAGGGGTCACCGGGGAGCTGTTTTTT
>TRBJ2-1|.|.|TRBV11-2
CASSLGRGFYNEQFF
TGTGCCAGCAGCTTAGGTCGGGGTTTCTACAATGAGCAGTTCTTC
>TRBJ2-7|.|TRBD2|TRBV4-2
CASSQAGTSGYEQYF
TGTGCCAGCAGCCAAGCCGGGACTAGTGGTTACGAGCAGTACTTC
>TRBJ1-6|.|.|TRBV6-6
CASISWAAAYNSPLHF
TGTGCCAGCATATCTTGGGCAGCCGCCTATAATTCACCCCTCCACTTT